This TCR beta chain comes out of a study of OX40 agonist ivuxolimab in advanced cancers. Study-wide context: While on treatment, patients had intravenous ivuxolimab at 0.01 to 10 mg/kg every 2 weeks.

Any history of autoimmune disease or systemic immunosuppression disqualified patients. At baseline, cycle 4 day 1, and cycle 7 day 1, blood was sampled. V lost 5 bases to trimming and J lost 7 bases, with 15 bases between them. This CDR3 has 13 residues. The germline V gene encodes CDR1 SGHAT and CDR2 FQNNGV. Produced via immunoSEQ multiplex PCR; TCRdb's table is partial and in-frame only. The sample consists of 53,000 or so clones, roughly 84% of them appearing once. The material sequenced was CD4+ or CD8+ T cells sorted from blood, taken in a trial of the OX40 agonist ivuxolimab. This sequence joins TRBV11-2 and TRBJ2-7; D might be TRBD2 (5 bases). This sequence was found in an adult with an advanced solid tumor such as melanoma, head and neck, liver or kidney cancer. The CDR3 loop reads CASSPTGSLEQYF. CDR3 coding DNA: TGTGCCAGCAGCCCGACGGGGAGTTTGGAGCAGTACTTC.